This is a list of T cell receptor beta chains from one sample in a study of beta chain features in type 1 diabetes. TCRdb's table, derived via immunoSEQ multiplex PCR, lists solely in-frame clones and lacks some. Here the sample spans almost 350,000 clones, roughly 8.8% being singletons. Material for sequencing was central memory CD4+ T cells from blood. These receptors were taken from a man younger than 45 with type 1 diabetes. Both conserved end residues are part of each CDR3. A D gene is named only where the DNA matches it firmly. Only some rows state a clone size, as once, few, many or a class for expanded clones.

abundance	v_gene	j_gene	d_gene	CDR3nt	CDR3aa
-	TRBV19	TRBJ2-1	-	TGTGCCAGTAGTCCAAGCGGGACAGCTTACAATGAGCAGTTCTTC	CASSPSGTAYNEQFF
-	TRBV19	TRBJ1-1	TRBD1	TGTGCCAGTTCTACACACAGGGGTACTACTGAAGCTTTCTTT	CASSTHRGTTEAFF
-	TRBV9	TRBJ1-4	-	TGTGCCAGCAGCGTAGCCGGAAATGAAAAACTGTTTTTT	CASSVAGNEKLFF
many	TRBV19	TRBJ2-1	-	TGTGCCACCACATATAACAGCGCAGTCAATGAGCAGTTCTTC	CATTYNSAVNEQFF
-	TRBV10-2	TRBJ2-3	TRBD2	TGCGCCAGCAGTACCAGCGGGGGCCCAGATACGCAGTATTTT	CASSTSGGPDTQYF
few	TRBV7-2	TRBJ2-3	TRBD1	TGTGCCAGCAGCCTCAGTAGAGGGGGCCGGGATACGCAGTATTTT	CASSLSRGGRDTQYF
few	TRBV18	TRBJ2-5	-	TGTGCCAGCTCACCAGGGGCGGGAGAGACCCAGTACTTC	CASSPGAGETQYF
-	TRBV10-3	TRBJ1-5	TRBD1	TGTGCCATCAGTGGATCAGGGGGGAATCAGCCCCAGCATTTT	CAISGSGGNQPQHF
-	TRBV11-2	TRBJ2-1	-	TGTGCCAGCACCCGCGAAGGCCGAGCTCTTTCGAGCTCCTACAATGAGCAGTTCTTC	CASTREGRALSSSYNEQFF
-	TRBV7-2	TRBJ1-2	-	TGTGCCAGCAGCGTTCTGGGAGCGGGCTACACCTTC	CASSVLGAGYTF
few	TRBV14	TRBJ2-5	-	TGTGCCAGCAGCCAAGGGCTAGCTATACAGACCCAGTACTTC	CASSQGLAIQTQYF
-	TRBV27	TRBJ2-7	-	TGTGCCAGCAGTCCTAGACAGGAGACCTACGAGCAGTACTTC	CASSPRQETYEQYF
-	TRBV29-1	TRBJ1-1	-	TGCAGCGCCCACAGAGAGAACACTGAAGCTTTCTTT	CSAHRENTEAFF
few	TRBV7-9	TRBJ1-6	TRBD1	TGTGCCAGCAGCCCTTGGACAGGGCTTAATTCACCCCTCCACTTT	CASSPWTGLNSPLHF
-	TRBV2	TRBJ2-6	-	TGTGCCAGTTTAAGGAACTCTGGGGCCAACGTCCTGACTTTC	CASLRNSGANVLTF
-	TRBV2	TRBJ1-5	-	TGTGCCAGCACCGTATATAGCAATCAGCCCCAGCATTTT	CASTVYSNQPQHF
many	TRBV27	TRBJ2-1	-	TGTGCCAGCAGTTTGAGTCGGCGTCTGGGTGAGCAGTTCTTC	CASSLSRRLGEQFF
-	TRBV5-1	TRBJ2-7	-	TGCGCCAGCAGCTTGCTCTCGCAGTCTCAGGGGTACGAGCAGTACTTC	CASSLLSQSQGYEQYF
-	TRBV6-6	TRBJ1-5	-	TGTGCCAGCAGTCCGTCCTTGGGTTATCAGCCCCAGCATTTT	CASSPSLGYQPQHF
few	TRBV6-6	TRBJ2-7	-	TGTGCCAGCACCCCGGAGGGGGGCGAGCAGTACTTC	CASTPEGGEQYF
-	TRBV6-4	TRBJ1-4	-	TGTGCCAGCAGCCCCCAGGACGGTAATGAAAAACTGTTTTTT	CASSPQDGNEKLFF
-	TRBV10-3	TRBJ2-1	-	TGTGCCATCCGTGATGGGCAGGTAAACAATGAGCAGTTCTTC	CAIRDGQVNNEQFF
few	TRBV10-3	TRBJ1-4	-	TGTGCCATCAGAGAGACAGCAACTAATGAAAAACTGTTTTTT	CAIRETATNEKLFF
-	TRBV7-2	TRBJ2-2	-	TGTGCCAGCAGCTTGGCAGTCTCGGGCACCGGGGAGCTGTTTTTT	CASSLAVSGTGELFF
-	TRBV20-1	TRBJ2-7	-	TGCAGTGTTCGACAGAGCCACGAGCAGTACTTC	CSVRQSHEQYF
-	TRBV2	TRBJ2-7	-	TGTGCCAGCAGTCAGGAATCCTACGAGCAGTACTTC	CASSQESYEQYF
-	TRBV7-9	TRBJ2-3	TRBD1	TGTGCCAGCAGCTTAGGGGGACAGGGACAGGATACGCAGTATTTT	CASSLGGQGQDTQYF
few	TRBV7-2	TRBJ1-1	TRBD1	TGTGCCAGCAGCCCCGGGACAGTGAACACTGAAGCTTTCTTT	CASSPGTVNTEAFF
-	TRBV5-1	TRBJ2-3	-	TGCGCCAGCAGCAGCAGGGACAGCACAGATACGCAGTATTTT	CASSSRDSTDTQYF
few	TRBV30	TRBJ1-4	TRBD1	TGTGCCTGTACAGGGGGCGAGGGGGCTTGGGAAAAACTGTTTTTT	CACTGGEGAWEKLFF
few	TRBV6-6	TRBJ1-2	TRBD1	TGTGCCAGCAGCCCAGGACAGGGCCTAATCTATGGCTACACCTTC	CASSPGQGLIYGYTF
-	TRBV5-1	TRBJ1-2	-	TGCGCCAGCAGCTTGGATGCAGGGGAACGTGGCTACACCTTC	CASSLDAGERGYTF
many	TRBV28	TRBJ2-2	TRBD1	TGTGCCAGCGAGGGGGCCAGGGAGCTGTTTTTT	CASEGARELFF
few	TRBV6-1	TRBJ1-5	TRBD1	TGTGCCAGCAGTGCCCCCACCCCAGGGGGCAATCCGCCCCAGCATTTT	CASSAPTPGGNPPQHF
few	TRBV2	TRBJ1-2	TRBD1	TGTGCCAGCGGGGGGACAGGGTGGAACTATGGCTACACCTTC	CASGGTGWNYGYTF
few	TRBV6-5	TRBJ1-6	-	TGTGCCAGCAGTTACGGCAGGGGTGATTCACCCCTCCACTTT	CASSYGRGDSPLHF
-	TRBV2	TRBJ2-6	-	TGTGCCAGCAGTGGATTGGGGTCTGGGGCCAACGTCCTGACTTTC	CASSGLGSGANVLTF
-	TRBV27	TRBJ1-5	TRBD1	TGTGCCAGCTCTGGACAGGGGGAGAGCAATCAGCCCCAGCATTTT	CASSGQGESNQPQHF
-	TRBV6-1	TRBJ1-5	-	TGTGCCAGCAGTGCACAGGGATATCAGCCCCAGCATTTT	CASSAQGYQPQHF
few	TRBV25-1	TRBJ2-6	-	TGTGCCAGCAGCCCTAGGGGGGCCAACGTCCTGACTTTC	CASSPRGANVLTF
-	TRBV27	TRBJ2-1	TRBD2	TGTGCCAGCTCCGGACTAGCGGGGTGGAATGAGCAGTTCTTC	CASSGLAGWNEQFF
-	TRBV7-9	TRBJ2-6	-	TGTGCCAGCAGCTTAAGGGAGTCTGGGGCCAACGTCCTGACTTTC	CASSLRESGANVLTF
-	TRBV11-2	TRBJ2-7	-	TGTGCCAGCAGCTTAGAGGTCAGGGGTGCCTACGAGCAGTACTTC	CASSLEVRGAYEQYF
few	TRBV11-2	TRBJ1-1	-	TGTGCCAGCAGCTTTTGGAGGGCTGACACTGAAGCTTTCTTT	CASSFWRADTEAFF
few	TRBV7-9	TRBJ1-2	TRBD1	TGTGCCAGCAGCTTAACAGGGGTGAGGAACTATGGCTACACCTTC	CASSLTGVRNYGYTF
-	TRBV18	TRBJ2-7	TRBD2	TGTGCCAGCTTAAGGGAGGGCATCTACGAGCAGTACTTC	CASLREGIYEQYF
-	TRBV5-6	TRBJ2-7	-	TGTGCCAGCAGCTTCCGAGACGGCTCCTACGAGCAGTACTTC	CASSFRDGSYEQYF
-	TRBV7-2	TRBJ2-5	TRBD1	TGTGCCAGCAGCTTAGGACAGGGGGAGACCCAGTACTTC	CASSLGQGETQYF
few	TRBV5-6	TRBJ2-3	TRBD2	TGTGCCAGCAGCTTCCGAGGACTAGCGACAGATACGCAGTATTTT	CASSFRGLATDTQYF